This T cell receptor beta chain was found in a study of OX40 agonist ivuxolimab in advanced cancers. For the study at large: People in dose escalation had one of these cancers: hepatocellular carcinoma, melanoma, renal cell or head and neck cancer. Prior anti-PD-1, anti-PD-L1 or anti-CTLA-4 therapy was allowed; roughly 40% had some.

This CDR3 comprises 16 residues. V dropped 5 bases and J dropped 4 bases, with 20 bases sitting between them. Looked up from germline, CDR1 is SNHLY and CDR2 is FYNNEI. As concerns this clone: Its antigen is not known.

Assay: immunoSEQ multiplex PCR; the TCRdb copy retains only in-frame clones and omits some. The sample shows about 33,000 clones, around 84% of them seen only once. Whole-study findings and limits: On average, CD8+ T cells showed a greater number of expanded clones than CD4+. Low normalized T-cell clonal expansion also characterized some of the nonresponders.

The sequence was collected from an adult with an advanced solid tumor such as melanoma, head and neck, liver or kidney cancer. This sample comprised CD4+ or CD8+ T cells sorted from blood, obtained in a trial of the OX40 agonist ivuxolimab. The chain combines TRBV2 with TRBJ1-2; D remains unclear. CDR3 sequence: CASSRNDYRWTYGYTF. The CDR3 region has the DNA TGTGCCAGCAGTCGTAACGATTACCGATGGACCTATGGCTACACCTTC.